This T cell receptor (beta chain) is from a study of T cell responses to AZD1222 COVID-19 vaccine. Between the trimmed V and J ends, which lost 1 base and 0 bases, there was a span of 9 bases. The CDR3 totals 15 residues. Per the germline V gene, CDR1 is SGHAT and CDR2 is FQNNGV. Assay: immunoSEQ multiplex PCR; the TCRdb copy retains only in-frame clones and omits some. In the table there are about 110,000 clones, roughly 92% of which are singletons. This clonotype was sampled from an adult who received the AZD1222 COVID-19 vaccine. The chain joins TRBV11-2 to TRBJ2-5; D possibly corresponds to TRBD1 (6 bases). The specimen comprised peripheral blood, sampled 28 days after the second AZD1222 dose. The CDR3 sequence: CASSLARGYQETQYF. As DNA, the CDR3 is TGTGCCAGCAGCTTAGCCAGGGGTTACCAAGAGACCCAGTACTTC.